This T cell receptor (beta chain) stems from a study of naive and memory T cell subsets. By sample share, this clonotype is medium-sized. Its antigen is as yet unknown. Broader study findings: The RNA method is potentially sensitive to activation and differentiation changes.

Adult healthy volunteers gave 2.5 ml peripheral blood for whole-blood RNA. Reverse transcription of blood and skin TCR RNA was primed at alpha and beta constant regions. Four PCR rounds used nested alpha and beta constant region primers plus the SP2 primer. TCRdb reanalysed the 5' RACE reads using MiXCR and keeps one entry per CDR3 protein. The sample comprises 20,000 to 30,000 distinct CDR3 sequences, roughly a quarter of which are singletons, and around 1.8% rests with the top ten. The CDR3 has 12 residues. The germline CDR1 and CDR2 sequences are MNHEY and SMNVEV (reference sequence). Trimming stripped 6 bases from V and 8 bases from J, with 11 bases between.

The chain employs TRBV27 and TRBJ2-1; D remains unclear. This TCR was sampled from a female donor in good health. CDR3 amino acids: CASSLARDEQFF. The CDR3 region has the DNA TGTGCCAGCAGCCTGGCCCGGGATGAGCAGTTCTTC.